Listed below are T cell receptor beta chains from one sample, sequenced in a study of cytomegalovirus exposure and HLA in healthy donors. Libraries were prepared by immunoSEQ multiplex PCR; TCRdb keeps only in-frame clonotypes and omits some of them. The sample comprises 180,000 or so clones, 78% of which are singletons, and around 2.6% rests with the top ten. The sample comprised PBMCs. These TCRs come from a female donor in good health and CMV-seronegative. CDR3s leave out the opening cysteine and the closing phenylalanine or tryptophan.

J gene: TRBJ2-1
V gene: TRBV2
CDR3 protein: ASSMNRWSGEQF

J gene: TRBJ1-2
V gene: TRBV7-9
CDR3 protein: SSSLQGARGYT

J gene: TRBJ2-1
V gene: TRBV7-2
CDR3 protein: ASSLAWTSGRMLGQF

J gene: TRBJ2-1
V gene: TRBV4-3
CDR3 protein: ASSQDVGREANYNEQF

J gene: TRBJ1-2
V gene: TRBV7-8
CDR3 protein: ASARRRHPDRYT

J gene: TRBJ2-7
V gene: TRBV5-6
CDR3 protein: ASSRDRGGYEQY

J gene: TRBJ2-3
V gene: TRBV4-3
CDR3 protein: ASSQDLRAEATDTQY

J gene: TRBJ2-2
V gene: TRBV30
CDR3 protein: AWSVTRGSGELF

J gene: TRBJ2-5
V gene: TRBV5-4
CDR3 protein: ASSLGGGGPETQY

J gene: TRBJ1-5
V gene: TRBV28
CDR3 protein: ASSLRTGYQPQH

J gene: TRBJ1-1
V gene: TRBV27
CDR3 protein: ASSPGGGWTEAF

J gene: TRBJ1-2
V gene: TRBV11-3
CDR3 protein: ASSFLGANGYT

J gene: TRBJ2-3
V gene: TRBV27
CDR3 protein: ASSPGDGPSTDTQY

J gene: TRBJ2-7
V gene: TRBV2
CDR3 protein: ASYSGGAGEQY

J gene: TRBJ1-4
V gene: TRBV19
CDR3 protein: ASSDRGTNEKLF

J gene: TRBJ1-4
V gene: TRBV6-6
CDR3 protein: ASSPPGGLRLF

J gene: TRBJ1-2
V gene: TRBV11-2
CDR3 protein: ASSSIRTGGYDNYGYT

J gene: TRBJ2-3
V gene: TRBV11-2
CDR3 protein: ASSLASGSYVTSTDTQY

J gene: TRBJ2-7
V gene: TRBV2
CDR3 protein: ASSEQGQGGYEQY

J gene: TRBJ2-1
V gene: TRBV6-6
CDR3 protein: ASSYTGSAYNEQF

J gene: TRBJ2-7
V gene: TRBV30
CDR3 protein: AWSGAGTPYEQY